The clone carrying this T cell receptor (beta chain) appeared a few times. Its antigen is as yet unknown. This entry comes from a study of response to subunit inactivated influenza vaccine. A single record per CDR3 protein comes from TCRdb applying MiXCR to the RT-PCR reads. Of more than 400,000 distinct CDR3 sequences listed, under 8.5% are singletons. Study findings and constraints: Authors suggested that a seasonal influenza vaccination recruits few new T cells each time.

Germline CDR1 reads MNHNS; CDR2 reads SASEGT. V shed 6 bases and J shed 3 bases, with 12 bases lying between them. This CDR3 region has 15 residues. The source is a man aged 50 to 69 who received an inactivated influenza vaccine. V is TRBV6-1 and J is TRBJ2-6; tentatively, D is TRBD1 (6 bases). The source material was PBMCs from blood, sampled 23 to 25 months after vaccination. The DNA of the CDR3 is TGTGCCAGCAGCCCCACAGGGAATGGGGCCAACGTCCTGACTTTC. It specifies CASSPTGNGANVLTF.